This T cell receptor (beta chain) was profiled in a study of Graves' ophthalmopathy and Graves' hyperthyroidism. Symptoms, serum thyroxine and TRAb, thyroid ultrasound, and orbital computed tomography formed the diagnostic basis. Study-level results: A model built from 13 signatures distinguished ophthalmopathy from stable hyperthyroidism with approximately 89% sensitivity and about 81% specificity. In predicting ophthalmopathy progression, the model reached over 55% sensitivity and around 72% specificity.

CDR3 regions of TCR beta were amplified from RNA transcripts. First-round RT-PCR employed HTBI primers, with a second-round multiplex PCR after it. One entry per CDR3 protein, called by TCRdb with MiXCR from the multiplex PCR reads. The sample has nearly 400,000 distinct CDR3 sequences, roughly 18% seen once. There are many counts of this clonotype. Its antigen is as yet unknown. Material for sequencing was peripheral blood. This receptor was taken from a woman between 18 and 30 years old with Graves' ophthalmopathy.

CDR3: CASSLDRYGYTF. CDR3 sequence (DNA): TGCGCCAGCAGCTTAGACCGTTATGGCTACACCTTC. This chain uses TRBV5-1 with TRBJ1-2; unclear D gene. Trimming took 2 bases from V and 5 from J, leaving 7 bases between them. The germline V gene has CDR1 SGHRS and CDR2 YFSETQ. There are 12 residues in the CDR3.